Shown below are 14 T cell receptor beta chains from a single sample sequenced in a study of response to subunit inactivated influenza vaccine (dated by TCRdb to about 2018). Library preparation used RT-PCR. Sequencing took place on an Illumina HiSeq 2500. TCRdb took the public reads, trimmed them with fastp at Q25, ran MiXCR for clone calling and kept in-frame beta chains. Entries are consolidated by CDR3 protein sequence, retaining the most common genes and DNA. The sample table holds about 480,000 distinct CDR3 sequences, of which roughly 13% were seen once. The ten largest make up around 12% of the sample. According to the study, the label for this sample's time point signals: 45 days after influenza vaccine administration. The material was PBMCs from blood, obtained 40 to 50 days after vaccination. The receptors derive from a middle-aged man who received an inactivated influenza vaccine. Donor details come from another sample of the same person, matched by shared clones.

This clonotype showed up just a few times. The chain carries TRBV29-1 and TRBJ1-3; 7 bases are a match to TRBD1. Trimming removed 7 bases from V and 0 bases from J; junction bases left unmatched: 9. The germline V gene has CDR1 SQVTM and CDR2 ANQGSEA. The CDR3 sequence is 15 residues long. Here the CDR3 DNA reads TGCAGCGCTGAGACAGGGCGAAGCTCTGGAAACACCATATATTTT. The encoded protein is CSAETGRSSGNTIYF.

This clonotype was counted only a few times. The rearrangement links TRBV7-6 to TRBJ2-1; 13 bases line up with TRBD2. CDR3 length: 16 amino acids. The ends lost 6 bases at V and 8 bases at J; junction bases unmatched: 10. The germline CDR1 and CDR2 sequences are SGHVS and FNYEAQ. Written as DNA, the CDR3 is TGTGCCAGCAGTTACCAACTAGCGGGGGGGCGTCATGAGCAGTTCTTC. It translates to CASSYQLAGGRHEQFF.

This clonotype came up many times. CDR3 in amino acids: CSARGTGVETQYF. The CDR3 DNA reads TGCAGTGCTAGAGGGACAGGGGTTGAGACCCAGTACTTC. This chain links TRBV20-1 with TRBJ2-5; 9 bases are a match to TRBD1. This CDR3 region has 13 residues. V was pared by 1 base and J by 5 bases, with 2 bases of the junction left unmatched. CDR1 is DFQATT and CDR2 is SNEGSKA in the germline V gene (reference sequence).

The genes are TRBV20-1 and TRBJ2-7; 11 nucleotides align to TRBD2. Germline V CDR1 and CDR2: DFQATT, SNEGSKA (reference sequence). This CDR3 spans 15 amino acids. Trimming took 3 bases from V and 4 from J; bases not matched to a gene: 8. CDR3 residues: CSASVKGLAGYEQYF. In nucleotides, the CDR3 is TGCAGTGCTAGTGTTAAAGGACTAGCGGGTTACGAGCAGTACTTC.

This clonotype occurred a few times. The chain couples TRBV20-1 to TRBJ2-1; TRBD1 or TRBD2 may be the D gene (5 bases each). Trimming shortened V by 0 bases and J by 0 bases, and 21 bases separated the two germline ends. The CDR3 is made up of 19 amino acids. Per the germline V gene, CDR1 is DFQATT and CDR2 is SNEGSKA (reference sequence). In nucleotides, the CDR3 is TGCAGTGCTAGAGATAGGGGTAGCGTCGCGGTTTTCTCCTACAATGAGCAGTTCTTC. As protein: CSARDRGSVAVFSYNEQFF.

This clonotype showed up many times. The chain combines TRBV25-1 with TRBJ2-1, with TRBD2 identical over 7 bases. The CDR3 sequence is 15 residues long. V shed 2 bases, J shed 1 base, and the junction held 2 bases outside the gene matches. Germline assignment: CDR1 MGHDK and CDR2 SYGVNS. The CDR3 loop reads CASSESGVSYNEQFF. In DNA, the CDR3 is TGTGCCAGCAGTGAAAGCGGGGTGTCCTACAATGAGCAGTTCTTC.

The V and J genes are TRBV11-1 and TRBJ2-7, with TRBD2 matching over 7 bases. Trimming cost V 5 bases and J 2 bases; bases outside gene matches: 21. CDR3 size: 19 residues. CDR1 and CDR2 (germline): SGHAT, FQDESV (reference sequence). In DNA form, the CDR3 reads TGTGCCAGCAGCCCCCGTGCTCGCCGGCCGGGACTAACAGCCTACGAGCAGTACTTC. Translated: CASSPRARRPGLTAYEQYF.

This clonotype was seen a handful of times. The chain uses TRBV6-1 and TRBJ1-2, with D perhaps matching TRBD1 (5 bases). Per germline, CDR1 MNHNS and CDR2 SASEGT. This CDR3 contains 13 residues. The V end lost 4 bases, the J end lost 4 bases, and 10 bases lay between the germline ends. The DNA for the CDR3 is TGTGCCAGCAGTGCGGGACGGATCTATGGCTACACCTTC. Its protein is CASSAGRIYGYTF.

This chain uses TRBV5-1 with TRBJ2-7, with 8 nucleotides matching TRBD1. Germline CDR1 SGHRS, CDR2 YFSETQ. This CDR3 has 15 amino acids. Unmatched junction bases numbered 9, after V lost 4 bases and J lost 3 bases. CDR3 amino acids: CASSPSGGLLYEQYF. The CDR3 nucleotides read TGCGCCAGCAGCCCGTCAGGGGGCCTCCTCTACGAGCAGTACTTC.

There are many counts of this clonotype. The rearrangement uses TRBV4-2 and TRBJ2-7; 8 nucleotides agree with TRBD1. Per the germline V gene, CDR1 is LGHNA and CDR2 is YNFKEQ. CDR3 length: 15 amino acids. The trim removed 0 bases at V and 2 bases at J, leaving 3 bases unmatched. The CDR3 loop reads CASSQEGQGAYEQYF. CDR3 bases: TGTGCCAGCAGCCAAGAAGGACAGGGAGCCTACGAGCAGTACTTC.

Ten or more counts support this clonotype. The CDR3: CASSFSGTEAFF. CDR3 DNA sequence: TGTGCCAGCAGTTTTTCTGGCACTGAAGCTTTCTTT. This chain connects TRBV12-3 or TRBV12-4 to TRBJ1-1; no clear D gene. Trimming took off 3 bases at V and 4 bases at J, with 6 bases between the two ends. CDR3 length: 12 residues.

This chain links TRBV12-3 or TRBV12-4 with TRBJ1-1; the D gene is possibly TRBD1 (6 bases). The CDR3 is 14 amino acids. V lost 4 bases, J lost 5 bases, and 14 bases lay in between. As DNA, the CDR3 is TGTGCCAGCAGTTACCAACAGGGCCGGACTGAAGCTTTCTTT. Translated: CASSYQQGRTEAFF.

The table lists this clonotype with a few counts. The rearrangement links TRBV12-3 or TRBV12-4 to TRBJ2-1; maybe TRBD2 (6 bases). The CDR3 spans 14 residues. V lost 7 bases to trimming and J lost 6 bases, with 16 bases between them. CDR3 region: CASTRGGGRNEQFF. The CDR3 DNA sequence: TGTGCCAGCACCCGGGGAGGAGGCCGCAATGAGCAGTTCTTC.

The chain is built from TRBV4-3 and TRBJ2-7, with D unclear. Trimming removed 0 bases at V and 6 bases at J, with 9 bases between. Germline V gene sequence: CDR1 LGHNA, CDR2 YSLEER. CDR3 length: 13 amino acids. CDR3: CASSQDPLGEQYF. CDR3 in DNA: TGCGCCAGCAGCCAAGATCCCCTGGGCGAGCAGTACTTC.